Listed below are T cell receptor beta chains from one sample, sequenced in a study of vaccination and CD4 T cells after COVID-19. Antigens of these TCRs are unknown. TCRdb reprocessed the PCR reads with MiXCR, giving one entry per CDR3 protein. The table records some 16,000 distinct CDR3 sequences, roughly 56% of them present only once. Material: CD4+ T cells from blood, cultured in vitro. The source of these receptors is a human donor who had recovered from COVID-19. Each CDR3 is given with its conserved first and last residue. The D gene is left open where the match is weak. Only some rows state a clone size, as once, few, many or a class for expanded clones.

CDR3 DNA: TGTGCCAGTAGTATAGCACGGTGGGGGGGGGACCAAGAGACCCAGTACTTC
CDR3 protein: CASSIARWGGDQETQYF
clone size: once
D gene: TRBD2
J gene: TRBJ2-5
V gene: TRBV19
CDR3 length: 17

CDR3 DNA: TGTGCCAGCAGCTTAGCAACAGGCAATCAGCCCCAGCATTTT
CDR3 protein: CASSLATGNQPQHF
clone size: .
D gene: .
J gene: TRBJ1-5
V gene: TRBV7-2
CDR3 length: 14

CDR3 DNA: TGTGCCAGCAGTGGACAGATAAATTCACCCCTCCACTTT
CDR3 protein: CASSGQINSPLHF
clone size: .
D gene: .
J gene: TRBJ1-6
V gene: TRBV2
CDR3 length: 13

CDR3 DNA: TGTGCTAGCCTCCGGGACAGGGGGAGTGGAGAGACCCAGTACTTC
CDR3 protein: CASLRDRGSGETQYF
clone size: .
D gene: TRBD1
J gene: TRBJ2-5
V gene: TRBV11-3
CDR3 length: 15

CDR3 DNA: TGTGCCAGCAGCCCAGGGATGGGAGGGACAGGGCAAAACATTCAGTACTTC
CDR3 protein: CASSPGMGGTGQNIQYF
clone size: .
D gene: TRBD1
J gene: TRBJ2-4
V gene: TRBV7-9
CDR3 length: 17

CDR3 DNA: TGTGCCAGCAGTTACCCCCCCCGGGGGTACACTGAAGCTTTCTTT
CDR3 protein: CASSYPPRGYTEAFF
clone size: .
D gene: .
J gene: TRBJ1-1
V gene: TRBV6-5
CDR3 length: 15

CDR3 DNA: TGTGCCAGCAGCTCTGGCTACTCACTAGAGACCCAGTACTTC
CDR3 protein: CASSSGYSLETQYF
clone size: few
D gene: .
J gene: TRBJ2-5
V gene: TRBV6-1
CDR3 length: 14

CDR3 DNA: TGTGCCTGGAGTCTTGCGGGACAGTTCAATCAGCCCCAGCATTTT
CDR3 protein: CAWSLAGQFNQPQHF
clone size: .
D gene: TRBD1
J gene: TRBJ1-5
V gene: TRBV30
CDR3 length: 15

CDR3 DNA: TGTGCCAGTAGTATAGATCGACAGGGATTAAGCAATCAGCCCCAGCATTTT
CDR3 protein: CASSIDRQGLSNQPQHF
clone size: .
D gene: TRBD1
J gene: TRBJ1-5
V gene: TRBV19
CDR3 length: 17

CDR3 DNA: TGTGCCACCAGCAGAAGACAGACGAGCTCTGGAAACACCATATATTTT
CDR3 protein: CATSRRQTSSGNTIYF
clone size: .
D gene: .
J gene: TRBJ1-3
V gene: TRBV15
CDR3 length: 16

CDR3 DNA: TGTGCCAGCTCACCCGAGTTTGAGGAGCCCCAGCATTTT
CDR3 protein: CASSPEFEEPQHF
clone size: .
D gene: .
J gene: TRBJ1-5
V gene: TRBV18
CDR3 length: 13

CDR3 DNA: TGTGCCAGCAGCTTAGCCCCCCCGACGCAGTATTTT
CDR3 protein: CASSLAPPTQYF
clone size: .
D gene: .
J gene: TRBJ2-3
V gene: TRBV7-2
CDR3 length: 12

CDR3 DNA: TGTGCCAGCAGTAGGACCGCTGGCACTGAAGCTTTCTTT
CDR3 protein: CASSRTAGTEAFF
clone size: few
D gene: .
J gene: TRBJ1-1
V gene: TRBV6-1
CDR3 length: 13

CDR3 DNA: TGTGCCAGCAGTGGACAGGGGGTAAACACTGAAGCTTTCTTT
CDR3 protein: CASSGQGVNTEAFF
clone size: few
D gene: TRBD1
J gene: TRBJ1-1
V gene: TRBV2
CDR3 length: 14

CDR3 DNA: TGTGCCAGCAGCACTTGGCGGGGGAATGGCTACACCTTC
CDR3 protein: CASSTWRGNGYTF
clone size: .
D gene: .
J gene: TRBJ1-2
V gene: TRBV6-2/TRBV6-3
CDR3 length: 13

CDR3 DNA: TGTGCCAGCAGTTTAATTCCCCCCCAAACGGGGGGGACCCAGTACTTC
CDR3 protein: CASSLIPPQTGGTQYF
clone size: few
D gene: TRBD2
J gene: TRBJ2-5
V gene: TRBV12-3/TRBV12-4
CDR3 length: 16

CDR3 DNA: TGTGCCAGCAGCCGAACGTCTAGCGGGAGCTCCTACAATGAGCAGTTCTTC
CDR3 protein: CASSRTSSGSSYNEQFF
clone size: .
D gene: TRBD2
J gene: TRBJ2-1
V gene: TRBV7-6
CDR3 length: 17

CDR3 DNA: TGTGCCACCGGGGGGGGCGGTGGTGAAAAACTGTTTTTT
CDR3 protein: CATGGGGGEKLFF
clone size: few
D gene: .
J gene: TRBJ1-4
V gene: TRBV28
CDR3 length: 13

CDR3 DNA: TGTGCCAGCAGCCCCATCAGTGGGGGACGACCAAACACCATATATTTT
CDR3 protein: CASSPISGGRPNTIYF
clone size: .
D gene: .
J gene: TRBJ1-3
V gene: TRBV7-2
CDR3 length: 16

CDR3 DNA: TGTGCCAGCAGCTTGGGCAGGTCGGGAGATACGCAGTATTTT
CDR3 protein: CASSLGRSGDTQYF
clone size: once
D gene: .
J gene: TRBJ2-3
V gene: TRBV5-4
CDR3 length: 14

CDR3 DNA: TGCAGCCCACAAAGGGTAGATGTTATCTATGGCTACACCTTC
CDR3 protein: CSPQRVDVIYGYTF
clone size: .
D gene: .
J gene: TRBJ1-2
V gene: TRBV20-1
CDR3 length: 14

CDR3 DNA: TGTGCCAGCAGCCCCACAGGGGGCACCCATGTACGACAGCAGTACTTC
CDR3 protein: CASSPTGGTHVRQQYF
clone size: .
D gene: TRBD1
J gene: TRBJ2-7
V gene: TRBV12-3/TRBV12-4
CDR3 length: 16

CDR3 DNA: TGTGCCAGCAGTCGGACTAGCGGGACCGGGGAGCCGTTTTTT
CDR3 protein: CASSRTSGTGEPFF
clone size: .
D gene: TRBD2
J gene: TRBJ2-2
V gene: TRBV12-3/TRBV12-4
CDR3 length: 14